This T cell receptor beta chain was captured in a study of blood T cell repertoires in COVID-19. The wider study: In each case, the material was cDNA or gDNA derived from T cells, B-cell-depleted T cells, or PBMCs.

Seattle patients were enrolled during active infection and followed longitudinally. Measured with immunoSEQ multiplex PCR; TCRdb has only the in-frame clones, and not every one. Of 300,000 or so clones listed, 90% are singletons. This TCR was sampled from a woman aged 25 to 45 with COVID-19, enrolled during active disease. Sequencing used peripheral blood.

The CDR3: CASSAGLAGGSDEQFF. CDR3 DNA: TGTGCCAGCTCCGCGGGACTAGCGGGAGGGAGCGATGAGCAGTTCTTC. The V and J genes are TRBV18 and TRBJ2-1; TRBD2 matches 16 bases. Per germline, CDR1 KGHSH and CDR2 LQKENI. Trimming cost V 6 bases and J 8 bases; bases outside gene matches: 7. This CDR3 spans 16 amino acids.